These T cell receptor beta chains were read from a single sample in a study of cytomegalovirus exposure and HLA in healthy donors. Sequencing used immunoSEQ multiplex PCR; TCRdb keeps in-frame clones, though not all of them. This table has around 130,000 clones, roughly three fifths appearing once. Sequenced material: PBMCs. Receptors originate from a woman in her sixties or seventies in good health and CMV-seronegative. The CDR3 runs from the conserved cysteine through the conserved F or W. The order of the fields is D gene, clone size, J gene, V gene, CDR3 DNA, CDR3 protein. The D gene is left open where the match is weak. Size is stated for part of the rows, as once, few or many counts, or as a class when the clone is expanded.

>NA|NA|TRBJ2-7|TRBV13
TGTGCCAGCAGCTTGGGTACAGGGACCCTCGACGAGCAGTACTTC
CASSLGTGTLDEQYF
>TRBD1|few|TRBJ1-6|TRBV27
TGTGCCAGCAGTCCAAGACAGGGGGGTAATTCACCCCTCCACTTT
CASSPRQGGNSPLHF
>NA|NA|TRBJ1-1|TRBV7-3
TGTGCCAGCAGCCCAATGGGGGTGCGGGGGACTGAAGCTTTCTTT
CASSPMGVRGTEAFF
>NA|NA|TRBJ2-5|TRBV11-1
TGTGCCAGCAGCTTACTCCGGGGGAGGGAGACCCAGTACTTC
CASSLLRGRETQYF
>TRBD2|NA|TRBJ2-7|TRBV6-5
TGTGCCAGCAGTTACCAGGGACTAGCGGGAGCGGGGGAGCAGTACTTC
CASSYQGLAGAGEQYF
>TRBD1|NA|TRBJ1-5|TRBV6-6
TGTGCCAGCAGTGTACAGGGGACGGGGGATCAGCCCCAGCATTTT
CASSVQGTGDQPQHF
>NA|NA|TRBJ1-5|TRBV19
TGTGCCAGTAGTATAGATTCGGGTGGTCAGCCCCAGCATTTT
CASSIDSGGQPQHF
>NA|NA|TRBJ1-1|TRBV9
TGTGCCAGCAGCGTAACGGCGACTTCTGAAGCTTTCTTT
CASSVTATSEAFF
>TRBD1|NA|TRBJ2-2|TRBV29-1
TGCAGCGTAAGGACAGGGGGCTTCGGCGGGGAGCTGTTTTTT
CSVRTGGFGGELFF
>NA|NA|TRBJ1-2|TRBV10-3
TGTGCCATCAGTAACACCCTCACCTATGGCTACACCTTC
CAISNTLTYGYTF
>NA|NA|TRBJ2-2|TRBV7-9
TGTTCCAGCAGCTTAGCGTGGGGGCCCGGGGAGCTGTTTTTT
CSSSLAWGPGELFF
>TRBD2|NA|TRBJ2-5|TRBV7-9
TGTGCCAGCAGCGTCAGCGGGATCCAAGAGACCCAGTACTTC
CASSVSGIQETQYF
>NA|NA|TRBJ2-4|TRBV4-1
TGCGCCAGCAGCCAAGACCTAAGACTGGTTCAGTACTTC
CASSQDLRLVQYF
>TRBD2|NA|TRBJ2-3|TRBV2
TGTGCCAGCAGTGAAAGTCGCCTAGCGGGGGTCCCAGATACGCAGTATTTT
CASSESRLAGVPDTQYF
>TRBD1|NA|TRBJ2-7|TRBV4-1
TGCGCCAGCAGCCAAGGGACAGGGAGGTACGAGCAGTACTTC
CASSQGTGRYEQYF
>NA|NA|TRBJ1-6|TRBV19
TGTGCCAGTAGTATATCCGCCAGGGATAATTCACCCCTCCACTTT
CASSISARDNSPLHF
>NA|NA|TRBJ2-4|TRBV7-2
TGTGCCAGCAGCCCGCCCACTCTAGCCAAAAACATTCAGTACTTC
CASSPPTLAKNIQYF
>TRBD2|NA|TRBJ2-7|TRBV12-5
TGTGCTAGTGCCCCTAGCGGGGGGGCCTACGAGCAGTACTTC
CASAPSGGAYEQYF
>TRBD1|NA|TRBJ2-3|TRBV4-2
TGTGCCAGCAGCCAAGATGGGACAGGGAGGTCAGATACGCAGTATTTT
CASSQDGTGRSDTQYF
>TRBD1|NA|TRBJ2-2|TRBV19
TGTGCCAGTAGTAGGAACGTCGTACAGGGGGCCGGGGAGCTGTTTTTT
CASSRNVVQGAGELFF
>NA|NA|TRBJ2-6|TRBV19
TGTGCCAGTACCCATTCTGGGGCCAACGTCCTGACTTTC
CASTHSGANVLTF
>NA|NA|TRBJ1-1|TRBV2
TGTGCCAGCAGTGAAGCGCTTCGAGGAACTGAAGCTTTCTTT
CASSEALRGTEAFF
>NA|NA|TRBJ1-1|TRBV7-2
TGTGCCAGCAGCTTAAAGGGTGGAGGCACTGAAGCTTTCTTT
CASSLKGGGTEAFF
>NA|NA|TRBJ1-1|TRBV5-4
TGTGCCAGCCGCGGGGGGGGGACACTAGCTTGGAACACTGAAGCTTTCTTT
CASRGGGTLAWNTEAFF
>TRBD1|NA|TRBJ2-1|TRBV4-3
TGCGCCAGCAGCCAAGTAGGGACAGTCCTCAATGAGCAGTTCTTC
CASSQVGTVLNEQFF
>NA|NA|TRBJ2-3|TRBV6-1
TGTGCCAGCAAACGGACTCTTAGCACAGATACGCAGTATTTT
CASKRTLSTDTQYF
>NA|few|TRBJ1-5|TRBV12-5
TGTGCTAGTGGTTTGGTACCTAGACAGACAGATCAGCCCCAGCATTTT
CASGLVPRQTDQPQHF
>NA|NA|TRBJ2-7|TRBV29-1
TGCAGCGTTGATTCCTTCAACGGGCAGTACTTC
CSVDSFNGQYF
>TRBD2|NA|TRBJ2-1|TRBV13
TGTGCCAGCAGCCGTAGCGGGGGTAATTACAATGAGCAGTTCTTC
CASSRSGGNYNEQFF
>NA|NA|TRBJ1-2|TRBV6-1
TGTGCCAGCAGTGAAGCAAGCAAGTATGGCTACACCTTC
CASSEASKYGYTF
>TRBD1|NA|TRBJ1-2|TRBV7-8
TGTGCCAGCAGCTTAGGGGACAGGAACTATGGCTACACCTTC
CASSLGDRNYGYTF
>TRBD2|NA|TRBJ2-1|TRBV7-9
TGTGCCAGCAGCCCCCGGGTAGCGGGAGGTCGCGGGAATGAGCAGTTCTTC
CASSPRVAGGRGNEQFF
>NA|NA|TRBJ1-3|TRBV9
TGTGCCAGCAGCGTAGAAGGAAGCAGGAACTCTGGAAACACCATATATTTT
CASSVEGSRNSGNTIYF
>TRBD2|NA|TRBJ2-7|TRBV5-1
TGCGCCAGCAGCCTCGCCCGGACTAGCGGGAGGGACGAGCAGTACTTC
CASSLARTSGRDEQYF
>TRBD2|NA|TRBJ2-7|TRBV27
TGTGCCAGCAGTTTACGGGCTAGCGGGAGGTCGTGGGAGCAGTACTTC
CASSLRASGRSWEQYF
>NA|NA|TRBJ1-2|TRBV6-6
TGTGCCAGCAGGAGCCAGGGTCTAGGCAATGGCTACACCTTC
CASRSQGLGNGYTF
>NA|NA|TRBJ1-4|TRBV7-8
TGTGCCAGCAGCTTGGGCGAGGAAAAACTGTTTTTT
CASSLGEEKLFF
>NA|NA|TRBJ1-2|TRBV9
TGTGCCAGCAGCGTAGTTCAGGGGTCTGGCTACACCTTC
CASSVVQGSGYTF
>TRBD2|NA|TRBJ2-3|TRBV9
TGTGCCAGCAGCTTTCAGCCTAGCGGGGGGGGGACAGATACGCAGTATTTT
CASSFQPSGGGTDTQYF
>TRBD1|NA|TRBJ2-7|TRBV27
TGTGCCAGCACAGGACAGGCCTCCTACGAGCAGTACTTC
CASTGQASYEQYF
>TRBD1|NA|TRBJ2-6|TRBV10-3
TGTGCCATCAGTGGGGACAGGGGATTCTCTGGGGCCAACGTCCTGACTTTC
CAISGDRGFSGANVLTF
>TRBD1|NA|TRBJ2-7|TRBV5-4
TGTGCCAGCAGCTTGGTATCAGGGGGAGACGAGCAGTACTTC
CASSLVSGGDEQYF
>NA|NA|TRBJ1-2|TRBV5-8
TGTGCCAGCATCTGGGGGGGGTTCGCTAACTATGGCTACACCTTC
CASIWGGFANYGYTF
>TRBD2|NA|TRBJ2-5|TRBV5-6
TGTGCCAGCAGCCCCCCGGGACTAGCGGGAAAAGAGACCCAGTACTTC
CASSPPGLAGKETQYF
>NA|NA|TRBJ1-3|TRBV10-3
TGTGCCATCAGTGAGTCGGGCGGGGATGGAAACACCATATATTTT
CAISESGGDGNTIYF